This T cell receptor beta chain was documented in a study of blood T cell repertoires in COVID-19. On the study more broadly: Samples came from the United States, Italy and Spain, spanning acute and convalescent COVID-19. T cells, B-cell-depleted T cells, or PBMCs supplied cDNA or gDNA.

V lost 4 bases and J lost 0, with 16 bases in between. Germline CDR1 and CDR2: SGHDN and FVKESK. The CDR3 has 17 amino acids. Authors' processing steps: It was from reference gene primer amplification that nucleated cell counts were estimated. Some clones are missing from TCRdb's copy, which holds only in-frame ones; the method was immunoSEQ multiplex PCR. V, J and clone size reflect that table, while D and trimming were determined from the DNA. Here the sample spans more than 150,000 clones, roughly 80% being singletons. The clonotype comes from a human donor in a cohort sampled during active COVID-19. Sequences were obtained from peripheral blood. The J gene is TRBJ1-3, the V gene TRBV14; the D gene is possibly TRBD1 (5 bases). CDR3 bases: TGTGCCAGCAGCCGACACACTATGGGGCCCTCTGGAAACACCATATATTTT. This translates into CASSRHTMGPSGNTIYF. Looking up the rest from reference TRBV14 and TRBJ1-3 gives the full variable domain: EAGVTQFPSHSVIEKGQTVTLRCDPISGHDNLYWYRRVMGKEIKFLLHFVKESKQDESGMPNNRFLAERTGGTYSTLKVQPAELEDSGVYFCASSRHTMGPSGNTIYFGEGSWLTVV.